The clone carrying this T cell receptor beta chain was seen a single time. TCRdb keeps only in-frame clones here, not all; method: immunoSEQ multiplex PCR. The repertoire has hundreds of thousands of clones, roughly 74% of them found once; the top ten carry about 0.013%. CDR3 length: 17 amino acids. Germline V lookup: CDR1 SGHRS, CDR2 YFSETQ. V shed 3 bases, J shed 6 bases, and the junction held 12 bases outside the gene matches. The sample comes from a study of shared T cell receptors in the human thymus. This sample was shared with a second study, whose subject was human thymus T cells.

This TCR was sampled from a boy under three years old with a congenital heart defect. Material: thymocytes. This chain links TRBV5-1 with TRBJ2-7, with 13 bases identical to TRBD2. This CDR3 reads CASSSVPTSGRAREQYF. The CDR3 DNA reads TGCGCCAGCAGCTCCGTTCCCACTAGCGGGAGGGCACGCGAGCAGTACTTC.